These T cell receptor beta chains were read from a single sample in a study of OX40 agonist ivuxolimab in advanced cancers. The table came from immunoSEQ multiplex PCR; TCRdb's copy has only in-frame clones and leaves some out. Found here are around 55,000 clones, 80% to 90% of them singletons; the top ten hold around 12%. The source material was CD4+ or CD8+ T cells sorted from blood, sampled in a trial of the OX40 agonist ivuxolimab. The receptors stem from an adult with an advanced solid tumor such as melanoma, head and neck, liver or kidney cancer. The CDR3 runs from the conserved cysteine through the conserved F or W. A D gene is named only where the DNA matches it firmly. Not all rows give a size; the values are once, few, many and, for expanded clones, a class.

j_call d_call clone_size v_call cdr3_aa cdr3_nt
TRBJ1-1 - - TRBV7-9 CASSFTQDVLNAEAFF TGTGCCAGCAGCTTTACCCAGGACGTTCTCAACGCTGAAGCTTTCTTT
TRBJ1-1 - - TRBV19 CASSIDGGVIVSNTEAFF TGTGCCAGTAGTATAGACGGTGGGGTCATTGTTTCGAACACTGAAGCTTTCTTT
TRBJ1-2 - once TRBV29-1 CSVEWYYGYTF TGCAGCGTTGAATGGTACTATGGCTACACCTTC
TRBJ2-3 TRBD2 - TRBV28 CASRLTGGALDTQYF TGTGCCAGCAGACTAACGGGAGGGGCCCTAGATACGCAGTATTTT
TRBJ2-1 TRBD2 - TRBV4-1 CASSQTGTSGSNEQFF TGCGCCAGCAGCCAGACCGGGACTAGCGGGAGCAATGAGCAGTTCTTC
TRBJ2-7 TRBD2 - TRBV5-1 CASSFGLAIDEQYF TGCGCCAGCAGCTTCGGACTAGCGATCGACGAGCAGTACTTC
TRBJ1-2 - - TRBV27 CASKPGEEGYGYTF TGTGCCAGCAAACCGGGGGAGGAGGGCTATGGCTACACCTTC
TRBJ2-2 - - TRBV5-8 CASSLVVGELFF TGTGCCAGCAGCTTGGTGGTCGGGGAGCTGTTTTTT
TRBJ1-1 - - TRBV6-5 CASSYSTAYNTEAFF TGTGCCAGCAGTTACTCGACAGCGTATAACACTGAAGCTTTCTTT
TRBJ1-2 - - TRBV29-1 CSVVSGYGYTF TGCAGCGTTGTGTCGGGATATGGCTACACCTTC
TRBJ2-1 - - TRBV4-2 CASSPLGGSGVYNEQFF TGTGCCAGCAGCCCACTCGGTGGTAGCGGAGTCTACAATGAGCAGTTCTTC
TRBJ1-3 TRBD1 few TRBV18 CASSPTGDSSGNTIYF TGTGCCAGCTCACCGACCGGGGACAGCTCTGGAAACACCATATATTTT
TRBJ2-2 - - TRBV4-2 CASSQETSDGELFF TGTGCCAGCAGCCAAGAGACCTCCGACGGGGAGCTGTTTTTT
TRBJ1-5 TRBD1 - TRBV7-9 CASSSGQGGQPQHF TGTGCCAGCAGCTCCGGACAGGGTGGACAGCCCCAGCATTTT
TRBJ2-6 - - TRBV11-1 CASSLLYRVGGGANVLTF TGTGCCAGCAGCCTCCTCTACAGGGTTGGAGGTGGGGCCAACGTCCTGACTTTC
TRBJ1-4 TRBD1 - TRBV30 CAWSNPGTGNEKLFF TGTGCCTGGAGCAACCCCGGGACAGGCAATGAAAAACTGTTTTTT
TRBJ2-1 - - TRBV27 CASSPLAPLINEQFF TGTGCCAGCAGTCCTCTGGCCCCTCTGATCAATGAGCAGTTCTTC
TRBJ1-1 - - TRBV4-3 CASSPGRGARTEAFF TGCGCCAGCAGCCCCGGAAGGGGGGCGAGGACTGAAGCTTTCTTT
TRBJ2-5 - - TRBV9 CASSAGTETQYF TGTGCCAGCTCGGCGGGGACAGAGACCCAGTACTTC
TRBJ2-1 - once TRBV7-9 CASRVGAIYNEQFF TGTGCTTCACGCGTCGGGGCCATCTACAATGAGCAGTTCTTC
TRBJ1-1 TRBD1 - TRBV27 CASSLTGGYTEAFF TGTGCCAGCAGTTTAACAGGGGGCTACACTGAAGCTTTCTTT
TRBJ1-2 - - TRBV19 CASSIGRGASNPYGYTF TGTGCCAGTAGTATAGGCCGGGGGGCCAGCAACCCCTATGGCTACACCTTC
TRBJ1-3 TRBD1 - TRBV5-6 CASSQGAGGNTIYF TGTGCCAGCAGCCAGGGGGCAGGTGGAAACACCATATATTTT